This T cell receptor (beta chain) comes out of a study of shared clonotypes between healthy human individuals. Notes on the study in general: Clonotype sharing levels among donors were expected to vary with sequencing depth.

Genomic DNA of every subset was divided equally among multiple immunoSEQ plates. Unsorted PBMC DNA was run through sequencing on ten immunoSEQ deep assay plates. Profiled with immunoSEQ multiplex PCR; TCRdb holds only in-frame clones, not every one. The table records approximately 460,000 clones, roughly four fifths of them present only once. The V and J ends lost 2 bases and 3 bases respectively, with 7 bases between them. Germline-derived CDR1 and CDR2 are SNHLY and FYNNEI. The CDR3 length is 13 residues. Adult donors, all healthy and HIV-negative, had no recent acute infections or vaccinations. Comments on this clone: Its matching antigen is unknown.

This TCR derives from a woman aged 40 to 50 in good health. Some clones in this sample may be carry-over from other donors' samples. The sample consisted of PBMCs. V is TRBV2 and J is TRBJ1-2; D uncertain. The CDR3 bases are TGTGCCAGCAGTGAATCAGCCTACTATGGCTACACCTTC. This sequence encodes CASSESAYYGYTF.